The 5 T cell receptor beta chains below all came from one sample that was sequenced in a study of T cells in localized non-small cell lung cancer. Sequencing was performed with immunoSEQ multiplex PCR; in TCRdb, only in-frame clones are kept and a portion is missing. The table records about 70,000 clones, 70% to 85% of them present only once. Here the sequenced sample was peripheral blood, taken before any cancer treatment. The receptors here all came from a female donor of 60 years or more with stage I lung adenocarcinoma.

V and J are TRBV5-1 and TRBJ2-1, with D possibly called TRBD1 or TRBD2 (5 bases each). This CDR3 has 16 residues. The V end was cut by 4 bases, the J end by 2 bases, with 16 bases between. CDR1 and CDR2 from the germline V gene are SGHRS and YFSETQ. The CDR3 loop reads CASSTEPGTPYNEQFF. DNA of the CDR3: TGCGCCAGCAGCACCGAGCCCGGGACGCCCTACAATGAGCAGTTCTTC.

This rearrangement joins TRBV5-1 to TRBJ1-1, with 9 bases aligning to TRBD1. CDR1 is SGHRS and CDR2 is YFSETQ in the germline V gene. With 3 bases clipped from V and 7 bases from J, the junction kept 7 bases outside the gene matches. The CDR3 loop spans 14 amino acids. The CDR3 loop reads CASSSWTGAREAFF. Here the CDR3 DNA reads TGCGCCAGCAGCTCTTGGACAGGGGCCCGTGAAGCTTTCTTT.

The chain joins TRBV4-1 to TRBJ1-1; D might be TRBD1 (5 bases). V dropped 3 bases and J dropped 11 bases, with 16 bases sitting between them. This CDR3 spans 13 amino acids. CDR1 and CDR2 from the germline V gene are MGHRA and YSYEKL. CDR3 DNA sequence: TGCGCCAGCAGCCACTCCCCGTCGGGGGAGGCTTTCTTT. It specifies CASSHSPSGEAFF.

This chain uses TRBV19 with TRBJ2-7; 9 bases fit TRBD2. Germline assignment: CDR1 LNHDA and CDR2 SQIVND (reference sequence). The CDR3 covers 15 residues. Unmatched junction bases numbered 4, after V lost 1 base and J lost 3 bases. The CDR3 bases are TGTGCCAGTAGTATAGGGACTAGCGCTGTCTACGAGCAGTACTTC. Translating gives CASSIGTSAVYEQYF.

The chain combines TRBV7-2 with TRBJ1-6; 7 nucleotides agree with TRBD1. V shed 5 bases, J shed 9 bases, and the junction held 7 bases outside the gene matches. The CDR3 sequence is 14 residues long. Germline lookup yields CDR1 SGHTA and CDR2 FQGNSA. The CDR3: CASSPQGTGSPLHF. The CDR3 region has the DNA TGTGCCAGCAGCCCACAGGGGACGGGTTCACCCCTCCACTTT.